These 3 T cell receptor beta chains were all obtained from the same sample, sequenced in a study of T cells in Graves' hyperthyroidism and ophthalmopathy. The source material, RNA transcripts, was used to amplify TCR beta CDR3 regions. An initial round of RT-PCR targeting the TCR CDR3 relied on the HTBI primer set. TCRdb re-analysed the multiplex PCR reads in MiXCR, keeping a single row per CDR3 protein. The sample records 650,000 to 700,000 distinct CDR3 sequences, around a sixth being singletons. Sequencing was done on a sample of blood. Receptors were obtained from a man over 45 with Graves' hyperthyroidism.

The chain couples TRBV4-2 to TRBJ1-1; a weak D match, TRBD1 (6 bases). The CDR3 spans 18 residues. The V gene's germline CDR1 is LGHNA and CDR2 YNFKEQ. V was shortened by 1 base and J by 4 bases, with 22 bases between the two germline ends. Here the CDR3 reads CASSQGLPRGGGITEAFF. Written as DNA, the CDR3 is TGTGCCAGCAGCCAAGGATTACCGAGGGGGGGAGGGATCACTGAAGCTTTCTTT.

The chain uses TRBV6-2 or TRBV6-3 and TRBJ1-4; unclear D gene. Germline assignment: CDR1 MNHEY and CDR2 SVGEGT. Trimming left V 7 bases short and J 8 bases short, with 17 bases between. The CDR3 contains 14 residues. CDR3: CASTQSVRDEKLFF. CDR3 nucleotides: TGTGCCAGCACCCAAAGTGTACGTGACGAAAAACTGTTTTTT.

This clonotype turned up a few times. V and J are TRBV18 and TRBJ1-3; weak D call: TRBD1 (5 bases). The CDR3 covers 15 residues. The germline CDR1 and CDR2 sequences are KGHSH and LQKENI. The V end was cut by 3 bases, the J end by 0 bases, with 9 bases between. In nucleotides, the CDR3 is TGTGCCAGCTCACCGGGACTCAACTCTGGAAACACCATATATTTT. It translates to CASSPGLNSGNTIYF.